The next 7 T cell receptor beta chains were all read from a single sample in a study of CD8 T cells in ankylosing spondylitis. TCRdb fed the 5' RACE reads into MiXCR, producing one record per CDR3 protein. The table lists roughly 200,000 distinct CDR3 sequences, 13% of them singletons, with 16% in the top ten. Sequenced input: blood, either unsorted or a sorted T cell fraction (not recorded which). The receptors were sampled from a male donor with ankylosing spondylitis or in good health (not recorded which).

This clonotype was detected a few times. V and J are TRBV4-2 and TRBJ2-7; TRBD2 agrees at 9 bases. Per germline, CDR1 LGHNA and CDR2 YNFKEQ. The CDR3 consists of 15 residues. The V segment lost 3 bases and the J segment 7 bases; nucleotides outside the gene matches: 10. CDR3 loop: CASSHDRLAEWEQYF. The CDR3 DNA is TGTGCCAGCAGCCACGACCGACTAGCGGAGTGGGAGCAGTACTTC.

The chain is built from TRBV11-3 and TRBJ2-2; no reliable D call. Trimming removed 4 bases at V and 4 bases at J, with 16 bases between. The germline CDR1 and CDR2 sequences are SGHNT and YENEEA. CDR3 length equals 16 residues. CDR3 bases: TGTGCCAGCAGCTCTTCTTGGTACAGACTCACCGGGGAGCTGTTTTTT. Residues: CASSSSWYRLTGELFF.

The CDR3 is CASSLAGTAYGYTF. CDR3 sequence (DNA): TGTGCCAGCAGCTTAGCCGGGACGGCCTATGGCTACACCTTC. The chain employs TRBV11-2 and TRBJ1-2; possible D gene TRBD1, 5 bases. Germline V gives CDR1 SGHAT, CDR2 FQNNGV. The CDR3 extends over 14 amino acids. The V gene lost 1 base and the J gene lost 4 bases, with 10 bases spanning the gap.

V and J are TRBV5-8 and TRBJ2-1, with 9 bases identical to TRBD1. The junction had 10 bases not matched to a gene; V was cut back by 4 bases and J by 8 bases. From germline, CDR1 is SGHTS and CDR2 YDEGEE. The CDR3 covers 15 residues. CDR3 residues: CASSPGQGNGDEQFF. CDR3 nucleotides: TGTGCCAGCAGCCCCGGACAGGGGAATGGGGATGAGCAGTTCTTC.

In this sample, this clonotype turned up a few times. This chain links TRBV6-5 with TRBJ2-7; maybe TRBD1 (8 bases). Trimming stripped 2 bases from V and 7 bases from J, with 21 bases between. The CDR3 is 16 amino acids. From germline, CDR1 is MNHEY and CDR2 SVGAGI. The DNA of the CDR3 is TGTGCCAGCAGTTACCCCTCCGACAGGGGACTAATGGAGCAGTACTTC. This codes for CASSYPSDRGLMEQYF.

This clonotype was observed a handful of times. The CDR3 sequence: CASSIIGENTEAFF. CDR3 coding DNA: TGCGCCAGCAGTATTATCGGGGAAAACACTGAAGCTTTCTTT. The V and J genes are TRBV5-1 and TRBJ1-1; D is uncertain. The germline V gene encodes CDR1 SGHRS and CDR2 YFSETQ. Trimming cost V 5 bases and J 2 bases, with 13 bases left between them. The CDR3 covers 14 residues. The full variable domain, completed using reference TRBV5-1 and TRBJ1-1, is KAGVTQTPRYLIKTRGQQVTLSCSPISGHRSVSWYQQTPGQGLQFLFEYFSETQRNKGNFPGRFSGRQFSNSRSEMNVSTLELGDSALYLCASSIIGENTEAFFGQGTRLTVV.

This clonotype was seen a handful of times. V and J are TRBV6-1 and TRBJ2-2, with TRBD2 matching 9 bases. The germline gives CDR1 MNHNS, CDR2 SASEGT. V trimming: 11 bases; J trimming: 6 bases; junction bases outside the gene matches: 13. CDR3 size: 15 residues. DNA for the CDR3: TGTGCCGGGTGTTCTAGCGGGGAACCTTCCGGGGAGCTGTTTTTT. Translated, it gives CAGCSSGEPSGELFF.